Listed below are T cell receptor beta chains from one sample, sequenced in a study of cytomegalovirus exposure and HLA in healthy donors. TCRdb keeps only in-frame clones here, not all; method: immunoSEQ multiplex PCR. The data show 150,000 to 200,000 clones, about 96% seen once. The sample was PBMCs. These TCRs come from a woman aged 18-29 years in good health and CMV-seronegative. Both conserved end residues are part of each CDR3. Each record gives: J gene, D gene, V gene, clone size, CDR3 protein, CDR3 DNA. A D gene is named only where the DNA matches it firmly. Size is stated for part of the rows, as once, few or many counts, or as a class when the clone is expanded.

J: TRBJ2-7; D: TRBD1; V: TRBV5-4; size: .; CDR3: CASSPPGGYEQYF; DNA: TGTGCCAGCAGCCCTCCAGGGGGCTACGAGCAGTACTTC
J: TRBJ2-7; D: TRBD2; V: TRBV9; size: .; CDR3: CASSAHPAGGSLEQYF; DNA: TGTGCCAGCAGCGCCCACCCAGCGGGGGGCTCTCTCGAGCAGTACTTC
J: TRBJ1-2; D: .; V: TRBV10-3; size: .; CDR3: CAIRGLNYGYTF; DNA: TGTGCCATAAGGGGCCTTAACTATGGCTACACCTTC
J: TRBJ2-1; D: .; V: TRBV27; size: .; CDR3: CASSSVGGLYNEQFF; DNA: TGTGCCAGCAGTTCCGTGGGGGGGCTCTACAATGAGCAGTTCTTC
J: TRBJ1-4; D: TRBD1; V: TRBV6-6; size: .; CDR3: CASSTRTGTNEKLFF; DNA: TGTGCCAGCAGTACCCGGACAGGGACTAATGAAAAACTGTTTTTT
J: TRBJ2-1; D: .; V: TRBV6-5; size: .; CDR3: CASSEDYYNEQFF; DNA: TGTGCCAGCAGTGAGGACTATTACAATGAGCAGTTCTTC
J: TRBJ2-1; D: TRBD1; V: TRBV7-7; size: .; CDR3: CASSLVRDRVPLHNEQFF; DNA: TGTGCTAGCAGCTTAGTCCGGGACAGGGTCCCTTTACACAATGAGCAGTTCTTC
J: TRBJ2-2; D: TRBD2; V: TRBV6-1; size: .; CDR3: CASSEGTSGTGELFF; DNA: TGTGCCAGCAGTGAAGGGACTAGCGGTACCGGGGAGCTGTTTTTT
J: TRBJ2-2; D: TRBD2; V: TRBV5-1; size: .; CDR3: CASSTIAGDNTGELFF; DNA: TGCGCCAGCAGTACTATAGCGGGGGACAACACCGGGGAGCTGTTTTTT
J: TRBJ2-5; D: TRBD2; V: TRBV7-2; size: .; CDR3: CASRGTSGGGETQYF; DNA: TGTGCCAGCAGGGGGACTAGCGGGGGAGGGGAGACCCAGTACTTC
J: TRBJ2-2; D: TRBD1; V: TRBV27; size: .; CDR3: CASSSRTGTGELFF; DNA: TGTGCCAGCAGTTCACGGACAGGAACCGGGGAGCTGTTTTTT
J: TRBJ2-7; D: TRBD2; V: TRBV30; size: .; CDR3: CAGDAGGNEQYF; DNA: TGTGCCGGAGACGCGGGGGGAAACGAGCAGTACTTC
J: TRBJ2-5; D: TRBD2; V: TRBV7-9; size: .; CDR3: CASSLGVAGTPQYF; DNA: TGTGCCAGCAGCTTAGGGGTAGCGGGGACCCCCCAGTACTTC
J: TRBJ1-5; D: .; V: TRBV21-1; size: .; CDR3: CASSKDGHLSNQPQHF; DNA: TGTGCCAGCAGCAAAGATGGGCATCTTAGCAATCAGCCCCAGCATTTT
J: TRBJ2-7; D: .; V: TRBV6-1; size: .; CDR3: CASSGRVGQAGSYEQYF; DNA: TGTGCCAGCAGTGGGAGGGTCGGCCAGGCGGGCTCCTACGAGCAGTACTTC
J: TRBJ1-5; D: .; V: TRBV7-2; size: .; CDR3: CASSLRREEPQHF; DNA: TGTGCCAGCAGCTTACGCCGGGAGGAGCCCCAGCATTTT
J: TRBJ2-5; D: TRBD2; V: TRBV11-2; size: .; CDR3: CASRKLAGRQETQYF; DNA: TGTGCCAGCAGAAAACTAGCGGGGCGCCAAGAGACCCAGTACTTC
J: TRBJ2-1; D: TRBD2; V: TRBV9; size: .; CDR3: CASSSRTSGGSGVDEQFF; DNA: TGTGCCAGCAGCTCCAGGACTAGCGGGGGCTCCGGGGTCGATGAGCAGTTCTTC
J: TRBJ2-7; D: .; V: TRBV4-3; size: .; CDR3: CASSQTSGTKAYEQYF; DNA: TGCGCCAGCAGCCAGACTTCCGGGACAAAAGCCTACGAGCAGTACTTC
J: TRBJ1-3; D: TRBD1; V: TRBV30; size: .; CDR3: CAWRDRGLGNTIYF; DNA: TGTGCCTGGAGAGACAGGGGGCTTGGAAACACCATATATTTT
J: TRBJ1-2; D: TRBD1; V: TRBV5-1; size: once; CDR3: CASSIGQGYGYTF; DNA: TGCGCCAGCAGCATAGGACAGGGCTATGGCTACACCTTC
J: TRBJ1-4; D: .; V: TRBV27; size: .; CDR3: CASSLRPSGEKLFF; DNA: TGTGCCAGCAGTTTAAGGCCGTCCGGGGAAAAACTGTTTTTT
J: TRBJ2-1; D: TRBD2; V: TRBV29-1; size: .; CDR3: CSVALAGIYNEQFF; DNA: TGCAGCGTTGCCCTAGCGGGGATCTACAATGAGCAGTTCTTC
J: TRBJ1-2; D: .; V: TRBV7-9; size: .; CDR3: CASSAGGAHYGYTF; DNA: TGTGCCAGCAGCGCGGGGGGGGCCCACTATGGCTACACCTTC
J: TRBJ2-3; D: .; V: TRBV9; size: once; CDR3: CASSVEVGASTDTQYF; DNA: TGTGCCAGCAGCGTAGAGGTGGGGGCTAGCACAGATACGCAGTATTTT
J: TRBJ2-1; D: TRBD2; V: TRBV27; size: .; CDR3: CASSDSGGLSDEQFF; DNA: TGTGCCAGCAGTGATAGCGGGGGGTTGTCGGATGAGCAGTTCTTC
J: TRBJ1-1; D: .; V: TRBV11-2; size: .; CDR3: CASSPSGELNTEAFF; DNA: TGTGCCAGCAGCCCATCAGGGGAACTTAACACTGAAGCTTTCTTT
J: TRBJ1-3; D: TRBD1; V: TRBV2; size: .; CDR3: CASNLGQLLSGNTIYF; DNA: TGTGCCAGCAACCTGGGACAGCTCCTCTCTGGAAACACCATATATTTT
J: TRBJ1-5; D: TRBD1; V: TRBV7-7; size: once; CDR3: CASSLRDREPYSNQPQHF; DNA: TGTGCTAGCAGCTTAAGGGACAGGGAGCCATATAGCAATCAGCCCCAGCATTTT
J: TRBJ1-2; D: TRBD1; V: TRBV2; size: .; CDR3: CASRDRGFDYGYTF; DNA: TGTGCCAGCAGGGACAGGGGGTTTGACTATGGCTACACCTTC
J: TRBJ1-5; D: TRBD1; V: TRBV19; size: .; CDR3: CASSNRGIQPQHF; DNA: TGTGCCAGTAGTAACAGGGGTATTCAGCCCCAGCATTTT
J: TRBJ1-5; D: TRBD1; V: TRBV7-2; size: .; CDR3: CASRPGTGGPQPQHF; DNA: TGTGCCAGCAGACCGGGGACAGGGGGTCCTCAGCCCCAGCATTTT
J: TRBJ1-6; D: TRBD1; V: TRBV6-5; size: .; CDR3: CASSYLGQGLSSPLHF; DNA: TGTGCCAGCAGTTACCTAGGACAGGGGTTAAGTTCACCCCTCCACTTT
J: TRBJ2-7; D: .; V: TRBV11-2; size: .; CDR3: CASSPSEFRGSEQYF; DNA: TGTGCCAGCAGCCCCTCCGAGTTCAGGGGAAGCGAGCAGTACTTC
J: TRBJ1-2; D: .; V: TRBV6-6; size: once; CDR3: CASNNGGLGYGYTF; DNA: TGTGCCAGCAACAATGGGGGCCTTGGCTATGGCTACACCTTC
J: TRBJ1-4; D: TRBD1; V: TRBV18; size: .; CDR3: CASSATGVEKLFF; DNA: TGTGCCAGCTCCGCGACAGGGGTGGAAAAACTGTTTTTT
J: TRBJ1-3; D: TRBD1; V: TRBV7-2; size: .; CDR3: CASSTLQGGTNTIYF; DNA: TGTGCCAGCAGCACCTTACAGGGGGGGACGAACACCATATATTTT
J: TRBJ2-3; D: TRBD2; V: TRBV27; size: .; CDR3: CASRTSGRPDTQYF; DNA: TGTGCCAGCAGGACTAGCGGGCGGCCAGATACGCAGTATTTT
J: TRBJ1-1; D: TRBD1; V: TRBV5-1; size: .; CDR3: CASSRQGGNTEAFF; DNA: TGCGCCAGCAGCCGACAGGGAGGAAACACTGAAGCTTTCTTT
J: TRBJ2-7; D: TRBD2; V: TRBV27; size: .; CDR3: CASSLTSGGHEQYF; DNA: TGTGCCAGCAGTTTGACTAGCGGGGGCCACGAGCAGTACTTC
J: TRBJ1-2; D: TRBD1; V: TRBV19; size: .; CDR3: CASSRTGTGASYYGYTF; DNA: TGTGCCAGTAGTAGAACCGGGACAGGGGCCTCTTACTATGGCTACACCTTC
J: TRBJ1-1; D: .; V: TRBV4-2; size: .; CDR3: CASSPHPGGGTEAFF; DNA: TGTGCCAGCAGCCCTCACCCGGGGGGGGGCACTGAAGCTTTCTTT
J: TRBJ2-3; D: .; V: TRBV6-6; size: .; CDR3: CASWTPGLSTDTQYF; DNA: TGTGCCAGCTGGACACCGGGTTTAAGCACAGATACGCAGTATTTT
J: TRBJ2-1; D: TRBD2; V: TRBV6-5; size: few; CDR3: CASSSPTSDEQFF; DNA: TGTGCCAGCAGTTCCCCGACTAGCGATGAGCAGTTCTTC
J: TRBJ1-2; D: .; V: TRBV11-2; size: .; CDR3: CASSLRGGGNGYTF; DNA: TGTGCCAGCAGCTTAAGGGGAGGTGGAAATGGCTACACCTTC